One T cell receptor (beta chain) is described in this entry. What antigen it recognizes has not been identified. Base quality data are lacking; no much larger clone is found one base away. The library was made by 5' RACE. Sequenced on an Illumina HiSeq 2500. A second about 6 to 11 cycle PCR used a sample-barcoded 5' primer and a J-beta primer mix. A unique molecular identifier was introduced onto each TCR beta cDNA molecule by a template-switch 5' adaptor carrying 12 random nucleotides. Each sample yielded at least 2.5 million CDR3-containing paired-end reads. All of the RNA was converted into first-strand cDNA using the Mint cDNA synthesis kit, with a TRBC-specific oligonucleotide serving as the primer. Following uracil-DNA glycosylase treatment, all cDNA underwent a first 18-cycle PCR with the universal primers M1SS and BC2_uni_R. The paper's processing steps were these. Normalization of each sample was performed by random selection of 1 million high-quality reads, each carrying a distinct molecular identifier. Instead of being binned into consensus sequences, reads that shared molecular identifiers were thrown out. MiTCR, run with a Q25 quality threshold and the strictest error-elimination algorithm, handled CDR3 identification, clonotype clustering and error correction. Lower-bound total TCR beta diversity was estimated with a nonparametric unseen species model using Euler transformation. TCRdb took the public reads, trimmed them with fastp at Q25, ran MiXCR for clone calling and kept in-frame beta chains. A single entry per CDR3 protein holds the most common genes and DNA from its merged rows. The V and J calls here are based on TCRdb, not the publication. The sample table shows more than 1 million distinct CDR3 sequences, and 45% are seen once. Together, the top ten hold under 20% of the sample.

The sample comes from a study of blood T cells in healthy people across ages (dated by TCRdb to 2013 to 2016). The study in broad terms: In model experiments, template switching captured about one uniquely barcoded TCR beta cDNA molecule for every two T cells. Age-related changes in TCR beta repertoire diversity were measured in the study by deep sequencing normalized with unique cDNA molecular identifiers. Four age groups were formed from the donors: young (average 16 years), middle-aged (more than 35), aged (about 62) and long-lived (less than 85). To avoid experimental bias, donors of different ages were distributed randomly across sequencing lanes. The study analyzed two additional independent replicas of 1 million unique cDNA reads from the same blood draw for two donors, one aged 18 to 29 and one aged 80 or older.

Donors were a few dozen systemically healthy Caucasian individuals from Russia aged roughly 6 to 90 years. Each donor gave around 9.9 milliliters of peripheral blood, collected into EDTA-treated Vacutainer tubes. Ficoll-Paque density-gradient centrifugation was used to isolate PBMCs, with at least 6 million obtained per sample. Trizol reagent was used to extract total RNA from PBMCs, with at least 6 micrograms per sample. For every donor, an aliquot of PBMCs went through flow cytometry to measure the percentages of naive CD45RAhigh/CD27high T cells. Beyond this particular receptor, the publication reports: The percentage of naive T cells measured by flow cytometry correlated strongly with observed TCR beta diversity. Because the CMV infection status of the donors was unknown, age-related changes in expanded clonotypes may potentially have been confounded. Compared with the aged group, the long-lived group had more naive CD4+ T cells, fewer expanded clones and increased TCR diversity, a pattern suggesting age selection. Bulk unsorted PBMC profiling prevented conclusive comparison of naive and antigen-experienced compartments. Total diversity estimates from one million sequenced T cells were considered lower bounds and underestimates. As age increased, observed TCR beta diversity per million T cells dropped in a roughly linear way, and a significant reduction was already evident by age 40.

The sequencing input was blood. The sequence was obtained from a woman aged 55 to 70 in good health.

CDR3 loop: CASRLKRNTEAFF. The DNA sequence is as follows: TGTGCCAGCAGATTAAAGAGAAACACTGAAGCTTTCTTT. The sequence links TRBV7-9 to TRBJ1-1, with the D gene not clear enough to name. CDR1 is given as SEHNR and CDR2 as FQNEAQ, both from the germline V gene (reference sequence). The V end loses 6 bases and the J end loses 2 bases, and a stretch of 10 bases separates them. The CDR3 contains 13 residues, cysteine and phenylalanine counted. The only DNA kept is the CDR3, 39 bases in frame from the first base.